Below are 8 T cell receptor beta chains sequenced from a single sample in a study of blood T cell repertoires in COVID-19. TCRdb keeps only in-frame clones here, not all; method: immunoSEQ multiplex PCR. The repertoire holds 100,000 to 120,000 clones, approximately 81% seen once, with 1.5% to 1.7% in the top ten. Sequenced sample: peripheral blood. These receptors originate from a man aged 50-59 years with acute or convalescent COVID-19.

J is TRBJ1-5 and V is TRBV6-5; no definite D call. CDR1 is MNHEY and CDR2 is SVGAGI in the germline V gene. Trimming took 4 bases from V and 9 from J, leaving 16 bases between them. The CDR3 sequence is 14 residues long. CDR3 bases: TGTGCCAGCAGTTTTGGACGGGGAGCGGGGCCCCAGCATTTT. Its protein is CASSFGRGAGPQHF.

This chain joins TRBV12-3 or TRBV12-4 and TRBJ1-4; possible D gene TRBD1, 5 bases. With 3 bases removed from V and 4 bases from J, the gap between germline ends came to 6 bases. The CDR3 contains 13 residues. The CDR3 region has the DNA TGTGCCAGCAGTTTCGGGGGTAATGAAAAACTGTTTTTT. Amino acid sequence: CASSFGGNEKLFF.

The rearrangement joins TRBV29-1 to TRBJ1-6; 11 bases map to TRBD1. V lost 4 bases to trimming and J lost 9 bases; unmatched junction nucleotides: 5. The germline V gene has CDR1 SQVTM and CDR2 ANQGSEA. CDR3 length: 14 amino acids. CDR3 in DNA: TGCAGCGTTGCCGCAGGGACAGGGGGTTCACCCCTCCACTTT. Translating it yields CSVAAGTGGSPLHF.

This clone was observed once. This chain uses TRBV11-3 with TRBJ2-2, with D perhaps TRBD2 (5 bases). Trimming pared 1 base from V and 7 bases from J, leaving 7 bases between. This CDR3 spans 13 amino acids. The V gene's germline CDR1 is SGHNT and CDR2 YENEEA. The CDR3 DNA sequence: TGTGCCAGCAGCTTAGGAGGGAGCGGGGAGCTGTTTTTT. Translated: CASSLGGSGELFF.

The chain joins TRBV6-1 to TRBJ1-1, with D perhaps TRBD1 (6 bases). Per germline, CDR1 MNHNS and CDR2 SASEGT. This CDR3 has 15 residues. Trimming left V 1 base short and J 3 bases short, with 12 bases between. CDR3: CASSEGERGYTEAFF. CDR3 DNA: TGTGCCAGCAGTGAAGGTGAAAGGGGGTACACTGAAGCTTTCTTT.

This clone was recorded only once. This rearrangement joins TRBV19 to TRBJ1-2; TRBD1 agrees at 8 bases. Germline CDR1 LNHDA, CDR2 SQIVND (reference sequence). Germline trimming cut 6 bases from V and 3 bases from J; bases unmatched to any gene: 9. The CDR3 loop spans 15 amino acids. The CDR3 spells CASRRQGASDYGYTF. DNA of the CDR3: TGTGCCAGTAGGCGTCAGGGGGCGTCGGACTATGGCTACACCTTC.

V and J are TRBV6-4 and TRBJ1-2; 7 nucleotides match TRBD1. Germline V gene data show CDR1 as MRHNA and CDR2 as SNTAGT. Trimming took 0 bases from V and 3 from J; bases not matched to a gene: 7. There are 16 residues in the CDR3. The CDR3 reads CASSDSTTGWHYGYTF. The CDR3 DNA reads as TGTGCCAGCAGTGACTCTACGACAGGGTGGCACTATGGCTACACCTTC.

V and J are TRBV2 and TRBJ1-5, with 8 bases aligning to TRBD1. The CDR3 extends over 14 amino acids. Per the germline V gene, CDR1 is SNHLY and CDR2 is FYNNEI. After removal of 8 bases from V and 6 bases from J, the junction contained 9 bases not matched to a gene. DNA for the CDR3: TGTGCCAGCCTTTCGCAGGGGGCGGGTCAGCCCCAGCATTTT. This translates into CASLSQGAGQPQHF.